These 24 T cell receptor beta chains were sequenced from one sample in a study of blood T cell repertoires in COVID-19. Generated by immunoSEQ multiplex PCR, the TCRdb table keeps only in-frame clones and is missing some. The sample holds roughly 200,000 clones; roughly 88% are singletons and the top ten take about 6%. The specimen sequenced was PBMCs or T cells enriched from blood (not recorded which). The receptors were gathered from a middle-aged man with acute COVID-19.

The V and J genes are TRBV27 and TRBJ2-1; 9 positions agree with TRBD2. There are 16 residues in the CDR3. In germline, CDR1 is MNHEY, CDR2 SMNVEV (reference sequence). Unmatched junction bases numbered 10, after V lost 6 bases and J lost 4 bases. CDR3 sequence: CASSRRTSETYNEQFF. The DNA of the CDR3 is TGTGCCAGCAGCAGAAGGACTAGCGAGACTTACAATGAGCAGTTCTTC.

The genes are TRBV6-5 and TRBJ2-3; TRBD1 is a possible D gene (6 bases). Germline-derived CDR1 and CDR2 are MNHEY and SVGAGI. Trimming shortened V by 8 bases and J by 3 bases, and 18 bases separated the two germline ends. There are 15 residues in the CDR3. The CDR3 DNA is TGTGCCAGCTGCACAAACAGGGTAGGAACAGATACGCAGTATTTT. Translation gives CASCTNRVGTDTQYF.

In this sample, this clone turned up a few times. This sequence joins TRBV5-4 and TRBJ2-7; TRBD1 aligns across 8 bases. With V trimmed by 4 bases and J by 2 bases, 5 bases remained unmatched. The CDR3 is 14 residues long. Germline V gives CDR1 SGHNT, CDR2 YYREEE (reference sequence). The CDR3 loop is CASSARGLTYEQYF. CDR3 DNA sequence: TGTGCCAGCAGCGCCAGGGGGCTCACCTACGAGCAGTACTTC. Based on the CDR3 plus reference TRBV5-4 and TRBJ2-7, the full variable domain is ETGVTQSPTHLIKTRGQQVTLRCSSQSGHNTVSWYQQALGQGPQFIFQYYREEENGRGNFPPRFSGLQFPNYSSELNVNALELDDSALYLCASSARGLTYEQYFGPGTRLTVT.

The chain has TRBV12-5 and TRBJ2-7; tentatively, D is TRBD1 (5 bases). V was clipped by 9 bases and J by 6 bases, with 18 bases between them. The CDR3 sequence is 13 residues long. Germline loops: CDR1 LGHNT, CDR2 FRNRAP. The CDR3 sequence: CASAPEGAAEQYF. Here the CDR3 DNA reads TGTGCTAGCGCCCCCGAAGGGGCTGCCGAGCAGTACTTC.

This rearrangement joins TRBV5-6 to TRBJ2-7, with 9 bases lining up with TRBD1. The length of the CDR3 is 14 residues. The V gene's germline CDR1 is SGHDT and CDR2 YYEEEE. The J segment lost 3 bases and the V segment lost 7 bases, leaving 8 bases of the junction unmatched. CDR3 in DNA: TGTGCCAGCGCAGAAGGGACAGGGTTCTACGAGCAGTACTTC. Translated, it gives CASAEGTGFYEQYF.

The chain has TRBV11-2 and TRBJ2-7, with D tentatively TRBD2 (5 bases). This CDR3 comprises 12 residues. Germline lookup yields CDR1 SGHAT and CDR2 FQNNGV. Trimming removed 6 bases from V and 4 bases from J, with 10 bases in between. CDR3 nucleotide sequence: TGTGCCAGCAGTCCGGGGATATACGAGCAGTACTTC. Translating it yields CASSPGIYEQYF.

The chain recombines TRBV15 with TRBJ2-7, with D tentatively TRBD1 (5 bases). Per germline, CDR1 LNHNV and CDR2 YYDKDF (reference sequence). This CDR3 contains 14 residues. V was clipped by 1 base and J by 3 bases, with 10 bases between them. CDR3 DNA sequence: TGTGCCACCAGCAGAGTAATCGACAGCTACGAGCAGTACTTC. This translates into CATSRVIDSYEQYF.

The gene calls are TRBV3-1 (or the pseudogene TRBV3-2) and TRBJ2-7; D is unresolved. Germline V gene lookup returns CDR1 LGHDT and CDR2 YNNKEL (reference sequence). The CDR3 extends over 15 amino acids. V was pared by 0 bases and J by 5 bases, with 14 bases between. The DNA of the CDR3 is TGTGCCAGCAGCCAAGACCGGGTGCTTGACCACGAGCAGTACTTC. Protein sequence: CASSQDRVLDHEQYF.

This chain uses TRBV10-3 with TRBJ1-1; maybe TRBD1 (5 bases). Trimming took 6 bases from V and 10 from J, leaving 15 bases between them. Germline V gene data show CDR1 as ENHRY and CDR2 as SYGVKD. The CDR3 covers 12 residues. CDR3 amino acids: CAISETEKGAFF. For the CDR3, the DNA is TGTGCCATCAGCGAGACAGAGAAAGGAGCTTTCTTT.

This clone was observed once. DNA for the CDR3: TGTGCCAGCAGCTTGCGTCAGGGTGATTCACCCCTCCACTTT. Its translation: CASSLRQGDSPLHF. This sequence joins TRBV5-4 and TRBJ1-6; D may be TRBD1 (5 bases). V was pared by 1 base and J by 8 bases, with 10 bases between. CDR3 length equals 14 residues. Germline values: CDR1 SGHNT, CDR2 YYREEE (reference sequence).

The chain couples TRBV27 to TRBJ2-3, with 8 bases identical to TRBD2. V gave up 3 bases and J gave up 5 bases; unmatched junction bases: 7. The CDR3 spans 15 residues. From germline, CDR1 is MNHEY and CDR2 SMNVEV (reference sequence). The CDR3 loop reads CASSFDGRARDTQYF. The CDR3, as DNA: TGTGCCAGCAGTTTTGACGGGAGGGCCAGAGATACGCAGTATTTT.

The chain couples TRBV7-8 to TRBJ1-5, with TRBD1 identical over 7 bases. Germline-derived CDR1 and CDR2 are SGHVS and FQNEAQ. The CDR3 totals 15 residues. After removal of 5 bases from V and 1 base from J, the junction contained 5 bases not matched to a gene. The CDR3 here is CASSATGNSNQPQHF. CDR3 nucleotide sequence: TGTGCCAGCAGCGCGACAGGGAACAGCAATCAGCCCCAGCATTTT.

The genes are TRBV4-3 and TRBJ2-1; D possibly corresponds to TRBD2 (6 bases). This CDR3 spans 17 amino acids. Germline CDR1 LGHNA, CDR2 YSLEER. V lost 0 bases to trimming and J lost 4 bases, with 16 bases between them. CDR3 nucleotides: TGCGCCAGCAGCCAAGATCTCGGCGGGACCACGTACAATGAGCAGTTCTTC. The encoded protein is CASSQDLGGTTYNEQFF.

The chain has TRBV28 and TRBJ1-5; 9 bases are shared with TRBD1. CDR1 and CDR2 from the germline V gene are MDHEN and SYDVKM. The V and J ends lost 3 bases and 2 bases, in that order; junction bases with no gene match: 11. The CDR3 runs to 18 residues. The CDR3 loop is CASSFRGTGKGGNQPQHF. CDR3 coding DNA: TGTGCCAGCAGTTTTCGCGGGACAGGGAAAGGAGGCAATCAGCCCCAGCATTTT.

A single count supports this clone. In DNA form, the CDR3 reads TGTGCCAGTAGCCCGAGCGGGATCCGCTCCTACAATGAGCAGTTCTTC. This encodes CASSPSGIRSYNEQFF. The J gene is TRBJ2-1, the V gene TRBV19; 7 bases match TRBD2. The J segment lost 0 bases and the V segment lost 6 bases, leaving 8 bases of the junction unmatched. CDR3 length equals 16 residues. Germline V gene data show CDR1 as LNHDA and CDR2 as SQIVND (reference sequence).

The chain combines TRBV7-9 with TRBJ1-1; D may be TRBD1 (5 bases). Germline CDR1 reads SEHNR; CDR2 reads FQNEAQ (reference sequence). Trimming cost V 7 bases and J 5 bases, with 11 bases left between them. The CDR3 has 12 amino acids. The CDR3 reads CASNTGGTEAFF. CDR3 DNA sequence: TGTGCCAGCAACACGGGGGGGACTGAAGCTTTCTTT. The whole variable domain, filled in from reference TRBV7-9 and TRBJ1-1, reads DTGVSQNPRHKITKRGQNVTFRCDPISEHNRLYWYRQTLGQGPEFLTYFQNEAQLEKSRLLSDRFSAERPKGSFSTLEIQRTEQGDSAMYLCASNTGGTEAFFGQGTRLTVV.

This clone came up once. CDR3 loop: CASSEVPTSGREQETQYF. DNA of the CDR3: TGTGCCAGCAGTGAAGTCCCGACTAGCGGGAGAGAACAAGAGACCCAGTACTTC. The chain is built from TRBV2 and TRBJ2-5, with 12 bases matching TRBD2. Trimming at V came to 1 base and at J to 2 bases, leaving 8 bases not matched to a gene. Germline CDR1 is SNHLY and CDR2 is FYNNEI. The CDR3 covers 18 residues.

The CDR3 here is CASSPRDRGPDEQFF. The CDR3 DNA reads TGTGCCAGTAGCCCTCGGGACAGGGGCCCGGATGAGCAGTTCTTC. V is TRBV19 and J is TRBJ2-1; 10 bases line up with TRBD1. V gave up 6 bases and J gave up 8 bases; unmatched junction bases: 10. This CDR3 contains 15 residues. Germline CDR1 LNHDA, CDR2 SQIVND (reference sequence).

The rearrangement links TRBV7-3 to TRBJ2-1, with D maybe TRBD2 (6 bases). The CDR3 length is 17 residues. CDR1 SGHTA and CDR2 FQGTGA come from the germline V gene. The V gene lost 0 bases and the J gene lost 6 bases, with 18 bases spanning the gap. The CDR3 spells CASSLTLGGASLNEQFF. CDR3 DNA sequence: TGTGCCAGCAGCTTAACGTTGGGGGGAGCTAGTCTCAATGAGCAGTTCTTC.

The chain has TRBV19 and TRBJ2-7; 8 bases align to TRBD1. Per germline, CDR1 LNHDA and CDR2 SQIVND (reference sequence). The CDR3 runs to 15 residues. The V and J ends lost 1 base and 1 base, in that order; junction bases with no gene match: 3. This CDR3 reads CASSIVGDRSYEQYF. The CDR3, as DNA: TGTGCCAGTAGTATAGTCGGGGACAGGTCCTACGAGCAGTACTTC.

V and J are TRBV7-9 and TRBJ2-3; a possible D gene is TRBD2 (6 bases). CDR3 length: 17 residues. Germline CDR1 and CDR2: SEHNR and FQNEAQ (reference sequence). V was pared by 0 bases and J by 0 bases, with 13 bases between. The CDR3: CASSLARVAASTDTQYF. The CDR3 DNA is TGTGCCAGCAGCTTAGCGCGGGTAGCGGCTAGCACAGATACGCAGTATTTT. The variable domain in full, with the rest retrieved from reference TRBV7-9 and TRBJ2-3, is DTGVSQNPRHKITKRGQNVTFRCDPISEHNRLYWYRQTLGQGPEFLTYFQNEAQLEKSRLLSDRFSAERPKGSFSTLEIQRTEQGDSAMYLCASSLARVAASTDTQYFGPGTRLTVL.

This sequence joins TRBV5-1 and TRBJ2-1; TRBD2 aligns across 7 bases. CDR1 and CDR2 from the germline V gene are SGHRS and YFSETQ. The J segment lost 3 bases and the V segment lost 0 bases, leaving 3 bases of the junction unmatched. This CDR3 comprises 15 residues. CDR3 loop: CASSLESSGYNEQFF. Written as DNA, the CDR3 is TGCGCCAGCAGCTTGGAGTCTAGCGGCTACAATGAGCAGTTCTTC.

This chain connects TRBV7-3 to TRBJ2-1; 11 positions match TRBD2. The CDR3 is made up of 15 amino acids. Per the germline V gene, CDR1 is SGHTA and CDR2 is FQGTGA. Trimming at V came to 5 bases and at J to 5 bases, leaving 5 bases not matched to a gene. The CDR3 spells CASSVAGGPNNEQFF. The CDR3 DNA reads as TGTGCCAGCAGCGTAGCGGGAGGGCCAAACAATGAGCAGTTCTTC.

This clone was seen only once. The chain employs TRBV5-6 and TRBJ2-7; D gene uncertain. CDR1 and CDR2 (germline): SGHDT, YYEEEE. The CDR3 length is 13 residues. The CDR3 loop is CASSLGRDTEISV. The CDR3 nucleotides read TGTGCCAGCAGCTTGGGCCGAGACACAGAGATTTCGGTC.